Listed here are 6 T cell receptor beta chains from one sample, sequenced in a study of early T cells in non-severe SARS-CoV-2 infection listed by TCRdb under 2021. The library came from 5' RACE. The sequencer listed for this sample is NextSeq 500. TCRdb reworked the public reads: Q25 trimming with fastp, MiXCR clone assembly, productive beta chains retained. Every CDR3 protein is listed once, alongside the most common genes and DNA of its rows. Counted in this sample were roughly 70,000 distinct CDR3 sequences; 13% of them appeared once. The top ten constitute about 5% of the sample. The sample comprised whole blood. The receptors stem from an adult who was a healthcare worker with PCR-confirmed SARS-CoV-2 infection or an uninfected control (not recorded which).

The chain uses TRBV5-5 and TRBJ2-3, with no clear D. Per germline, CDR1 SGHKS and CDR2 YYEKEE (reference sequence). The V and J ends lost 0 bases and 2 bases respectively, with 1 base between them. The CDR3 consists of 12 residues. The CDR3 loop is CASSLATDTQYF. Here the CDR3 DNA reads TGTGCCAGCAGCTTGGCCACAGATACGCAGTATTTT.

This clonotype was found many times. The V gene is TRBV20-1, the J gene TRBJ2-5, with TRBD2 as a possible D gene (6 bases). In germline, CDR1 is DFQATT, CDR2 SNEGSKA (reference sequence). Trimming cost V 0 bases and J 1 base, with 9 bases left between them. This CDR3 is built from 14 residues. This CDR3 is CSARDRGLQETQYF. The DNA of the CDR3 is TGCAGTGCTAGAGATAGGGGACTCCAAGAGACCCAGTACTTC.

This rearrangement joins TRBV29-1 to TRBJ1-3, with a possible D match to TRBD1 (5 bases). Germline CDR1 is SQVTM and CDR2 is ANQGSEA. The CDR3 has 16 amino acids. Deletions cut 4 bases from V and 0 bases from J, with 16 bases between. CDR3 bases: TGCAGCGTTGTCGGGACCACCTCAGGCTCTGGAAACACCATATATTTT. Amino acids: CSVVGTTSGSGNTIYF.

This chain joins TRBV12-3 or TRBV12-4 and TRBJ2-2; TRBD2 matches 8 bases. J was trimmed by 8 bases and V by 5 bases; bases with no gene match: 13. CDR3 size: 16 residues. In DNA, the CDR3 is TGTGCCAGCAGTCCCCGGGGGGGGGTCCTATCAGGGGAGCTGTTTTTT. It translates to CASSPRGGVLSGELFF.

This clonotype was seen many times. V is TRBV29-1 and J is TRBJ2-5; no firm D call. CDR1 is SQVTM, CDR2 ANQGSEA, per germline. The CDR3 covers 12 residues. V was trimmed by 1 base and J by 5 bases, leaving 8 bases between them. CDR3 residues: CSVEVGRETQYF. The CDR3 DNA reads as TGCAGCGTTGAAGTTGGGCGGGAGACCCAGTACTTC.

This sequence joins TRBV25-1 and TRBJ1-2, with D perhaps matching TRBD1 (5 bases). The germline V gene encodes CDR1 MGHDK and CDR2 SYGVNS. V dropped 3 bases and J dropped 8 bases, with 10 bases sitting between them. The CDR3 totals 12 residues. For the CDR3, the DNA is TGTGCCAGCAGTGAGCAAGGGACCGGCTACACCTTC. It yields the protein CASSEQGTGYTF.